The entry below gives a single T cell receptor (beta chain) sequence along with its context. What it binds is unknown. In germline, CDR1 is MNHNS, CDR2 SASEGT. The CDR3 totals 12 residues. V lost 5 bases and J 5 bases, leaving 9 bases between the germline ends. The data derive from a study of shared clonotypes between healthy human individuals. Assay: immunoSEQ multiplex PCR; the TCRdb copy retains only in-frame clones and omits some. The sample lists about 2,500,000 clones, over 85% occurring once. Study conclusions and caveats: The donor pool, a small one, limited the genetic and exposure-history diversity represented.

Sample: naive CD4+ T cells sorted from blood. Subset noted: CD45RA+ positively selected. This sequence joins TRBV6-1 and TRBJ2-5, with a weak D call TRBD1 (5 bases). The sequence was collected from a man younger than 30 in good health. CDR3 DNA: TGTGCCAGCAGTAGGACAATCGAGACCCAGTACTTC. Translated: CASSRTIETQYF.